The clone carrying this T cell receptor (delta chain) is labeled large. This entry is derived from a study of gamma-delta chains in newborns, infants, children. Study summary: Microbial exposure reportedly drives polyclonal innate γδ T cell expansion after birth.

TCRdb redid clone calling on the reads using CATT. The table shows about 4,200 delta-chain clones, with under 15% occurring only once. Germline CDR1 and CDR2: GEAIGNYY and EKD. The CDR3 runs 13 residues. V lost 0 bases, J lost 4 bases, and 0 bases lay in between. This chain links TRDV2 with TRDJ3; D is ambiguous. The sequence was collected from a child who was a newborn, infant or young child, either healthy, febrile or measles-vaccinated (not recorded which). Sequenced input: blood. The CDR3 protein is CACDTWDTRQMFF. The CDR3 DNA reads as TGTGCCTGTGACACCTGGGACACCCGACAGATGTTTTTC.